Listed here are 17 T cell receptor beta chains from one sample, sequenced in a study of T cells in Graves' hyperthyroidism and ophthalmopathy. RNA transcripts gave rise to amplified TCR beta CDR3 regions. HTBI primers were the set used in a first-round RT-PCR of the TCR CDR3. TCRdb reprocessed the multiplex PCR reads with MiXCR, giving one entry per CDR3 protein. The repertoire includes about 640,000 distinct CDR3 sequences, 20% of them detected once, and more than 30% sits in the top ten. Sample: blood. These receptors were taken from a man in his thirties or forties with Graves' ophthalmopathy.

This chain links TRBV7-9 with TRBJ2-3; 8 bases are shared with TRBD2. Trimming took 4 bases from V and 4 from J; bases not matched to a gene: 10. The CDR3 covers 16 residues. The germline gives CDR1 SEHNR, CDR2 FQNEAQ (reference sequence). The CDR3: CASSSLERESADTQYF. The CDR3 coding sequence is TGTGCCAGCAGCTCCCTTGAGCGGGAGTCTGCAGATACGCAGTATTTT.

There are many counts of this clonotype. This sequence joins TRBV7-2 and TRBJ2-5; D might be TRBD2 (6 bases). The CDR3 extends over 11 amino acids. The V end was cut by 7 bases, the J end by 4 bases, with 7 bases between. Per germline, CDR1 SGHTA and CDR2 FQGNSA. The CDR3 sequence: CASNGGETQYF. CDR3 coding DNA: TGTGCCAGCAACGGGGGAGAGACCCAGTACTTC.

This clonotype was observed many times. The chain is built from TRBV7-9 and TRBJ2-5; D gene unclear. Germline V gene sequence: CDR1 SEHNR, CDR2 FQNEAQ (reference sequence). This CDR3 comprises 11 residues. Trimming removed 4 bases at V and 4 bases at J, with 4 bases between. The CDR3 region has the DNA TGTGCCAGCAGCTCTAGAGAGACCCAGTACTTC. Its translation is CASSSRETQYF.

The chain has TRBV28 and TRBJ2-7; D is perhaps TRBD2 (6 bases). Deletions cut 2 bases from V and 5 bases from J, with 22 bases between. The CDR3 totals 17 residues. Germline assignment: CDR1 MDHEN and CDR2 SYDVKM. The CDR3 protein is CASSLREGRDLMDEQYF. In DNA, the CDR3 is TGTGCCAGCAGTTTAAGAGAGGGACGGGACTTGATGGACGAGCAGTACTTC.

In DNA, the CDR3 is TGTGCCTGGAGGGGGGCTAGCGCAATCACAGATACGCAGTATTTT. Protein: CAWRGASAITDTQYF. The V gene is TRBV30, the J gene TRBJ2-3, with D possibly called TRBD1 or TRBD2 (6 bases each). V was shortened by 3 bases and J by 2 bases, with 15 bases between the two germline ends. Germline V lookup: CDR1 GTSNPN, CDR2 SVGIG (reference sequence). CDR3 length equals 15 residues.

This clonotype was picked up a small number of times. The chain has TRBV6-2 or TRBV6-3 and TRBJ2-2; D is undetermined. V lost 6 bases and J 3 bases, leaving 2 bases between the germline ends. Germline V gives CDR1 MNHEY, CDR2 SVGEGT. The CDR3 covers 11 residues. CDR3 protein: CASRYTGELFF. The CDR3 nucleotides read TGTGCCAGCAGGTACACCGGGGAGCTGTTTTTT.

At least ten counts were recorded for this clonotype. The CDR3 here is CASSPGTSNEQYF. Written as DNA, the CDR3 is TGTGCCAGCAGTCCAGGGACATCGAACGAGCAGTACTTC. The chain employs TRBV27 and TRBJ2-7; D is possibly TRBD1 (6 bases). Trimming removed 5 bases at V and 5 bases at J, with 13 bases between. CDR1 is MNHEY, CDR2 SMNVEV, per germline (reference sequence). The CDR3 is 13 amino acids.

This clonotype came up many times. The CDR3 sequence: CASSSASGANVLTF. The DNA of the CDR3 is TGTGCCAGCAGTTCAGCCTCTGGGGCCAACGTCCTGACTTTC. V gene TRBV27 combines with J gene TRBJ2-6; D is unresolved. This CDR3 is 14 amino acids long. With 4 bases removed from V and 0 bases from J, the gap between germline ends came to 4 bases. Germline V gene sequence: CDR1 MNHEY, CDR2 SMNVEV (reference sequence).

J is TRBJ2-7 and V is TRBV30; 9 nucleotides match TRBD1. Germline V gives CDR1 GTSNPN, CDR2 SVGIG (reference sequence). V was clipped by 4 bases and J by 3 bases; unmatched bases: 7. The CDR3 is made up of 14 amino acids. The chain's CDR3 is CAWINRGHSYEQYF. The CDR3 DNA sequence: TGTGCCTGGATAAACAGGGGGCATAGCTACGAGCAGTACTTC.

This clonotype was recorded many times. The chain carries TRBV15 and TRBJ1-1, with D maybe TRBD1 (5 bases). CDR1 LNHNV and CDR2 YYDKDF come from the germline V gene (reference sequence). V was trimmed by 0 bases and J by 6 bases, leaving 11 bases between them. The CDR3 runs 14 residues. The CDR3 DNA reads TGTGCCACCAGCAGAGATCGGCAGGGCGCTGAAGCTTTCTTT. Amino acid sequence: CATSRDRQGAEAFF.

This chain links TRBV28 with TRBJ2-7; no definite D call. The germline V gene encodes CDR1 MDHEN and CDR2 SYDVKM. The CDR3 sequence is 12 residues long. The V end was cut by 3 bases, the J end by 9 bases, with 12 bases between. CDR3 nucleotide sequence: TGTGCCAGCAGTTTCCCAGGCGCCGGGCAGTACTTC. Its translation: CASSFPGAGQYF.

This clonotype was observed a few times. This sequence joins TRBV10-3 and TRBJ1-2, with D hard to call. CDR3 length equals 12 residues. Trimming took 3 bases from V and 4 from J, leaving 6 bases between them. CDR1 is ENHRY and CDR2 is SYGVKD in the germline V gene. The CDR3, as DNA: TGTGCCATCAGTGACCAGTCCTATGGCTACACCTTC. Its translation is CAISDQSYGYTF.

This clonotype was detected ten times or more. The chain employs TRBV20-1 and TRBJ2-1, with 8 bases lining up with TRBD2. The CDR3 contains 16 residues. Unmatched junction bases numbered 11, after V lost 1 base and J lost 6 bases. The germline gives CDR1 DFQATT, CDR2 SNEGSKA (reference sequence). The CDR3 loop reads CSARVRSGSPSNEQFF. The CDR3 region has the DNA TGCAGTGCTAGAGTTAGGAGCGGGAGCCCTTCCAATGAGCAGTTCTTC.

This clonotype was observed a few times. The chain's CDR3 is CASGRRTSGTQETQYF. The CDR3, as DNA: TGTGCCAGCGGGAGGCGGACTAGCGGGACACAAGAGACCCAGTACTTC. The rearrangement joins TRBV9 to TRBJ2-5; 12 bases match TRBD2. This CDR3 has 16 amino acids. The V segment lost 7 bases and the J segment 2 bases; nucleotides outside the gene matches: 9. Germline assignment: CDR1 SGDLS and CDR2 YYNGEE. Full variable domain (outside the CDR3, taken from reference TRBV9 and TRBJ2-5): DSGVTQTPKHLITATGQRVTLRCSPRSGDLSVYWYQQSLDQGLQFLIQYYNGEERAKGNILERFSAQQFPDLHSELNLSSLELGDSALYFCASGRRTSGTQETQYFGPGTRLLVL.

This clonotype was recorded at least ten times. CDR3 in amino acids: CASSLVVAAEAFF. The CDR3, as DNA: TGTGCCAGCAGCTTAGTAGTGGCGGCTGAAGCTTTCTTT. The chain links TRBV11-2 to TRBJ1-1; no firm D call. CDR3 length equals 13 residues. Looked up from germline, CDR1 is SGHAT and CDR2 is FQNNGV. Deletions cut 1 base from V and 6 bases from J, with 9 bases between.

The table lists this clonotype with many counts. This rearrangement joins TRBV7-2 to TRBJ2-7; D gene unclear. The CDR3 covers 16 residues. Deletions cut 5 bases from V and 0 bases from J, with 17 bases between. Germline CDR1 reads SGHTA; CDR2 reads FQGNSA. In nucleotides, the CDR3 is TGTGCCAGCAGCCCCTATCCGTTCAGGAGCTCCTACGAGCAGTACTTC. It specifies CASSPYPFRSSYEQYF.

This clonotype was seen a handful of times. The chain couples TRBV11-2 to TRBJ2-5; 11 positions match TRBD2. With V trimmed by 5 bases and J by 9 bases, 17 bases remained unmatched. This CDR3 comprises 17 residues. Germline assignment: CDR1 SGHAT and CDR2 FQNNGV. The CDR3 reads CASSPLTGLAGGGSQYF. The CDR3 DNA is TGTGCCAGCAGCCCCCTAACTGGACTAGCGGGTGGGGGGTCCCAGTACTTC.